This T cell receptor beta chain was sequenced in a study of blood T cells in healthy people across ages. The study, taken as a whole, reports: Whereas aged donors had fewer naive CD4+ cells, long-lived donors had more of them and higher diversity. Not knowing donor CMV status may have confounded expanded clonotype changes.

This clonotype was counted a few times. The antigen is unknown. Combining a sample-barcoded 5' primer with a J-beta primer mix, a second PCR ran for roughly 7 to 11 cycles. MiXCR was run by TCRdb on the 5' RACE reads, yielding one entry per CDR3 protein. The sample lists some 1,800,000 distinct CDR3 sequences; roughly 43% were seen once. This CDR3 region has 11 residues. With 7 bases removed from V and 5 bases from J, the gap between germline ends came to 10 bases. Germline V gives CDR1 SGHRS, CDR2 YFSETQ. Specimen: blood. The sequence was obtained from a human donor in good health. The V gene is TRBV5-1, the J gene TRBJ2-7, with D possibly matching TRBD2 (7 bases). The CDR3 DNA sequence: TGCGCCAGCGGGGGGGCTAACGAGCAGTACTTC. Translated: CASGGANEQYF.